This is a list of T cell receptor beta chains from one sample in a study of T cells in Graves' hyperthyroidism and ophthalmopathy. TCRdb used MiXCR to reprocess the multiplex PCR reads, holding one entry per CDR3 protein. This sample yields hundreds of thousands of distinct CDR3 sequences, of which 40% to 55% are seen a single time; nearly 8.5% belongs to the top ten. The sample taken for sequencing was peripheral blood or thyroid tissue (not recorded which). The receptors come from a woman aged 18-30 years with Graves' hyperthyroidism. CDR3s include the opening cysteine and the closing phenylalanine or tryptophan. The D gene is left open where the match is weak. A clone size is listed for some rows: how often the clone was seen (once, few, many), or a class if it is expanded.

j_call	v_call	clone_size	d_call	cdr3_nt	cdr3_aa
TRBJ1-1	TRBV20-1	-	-	TGCAGTGCTCACAGGGACACTGAAGCTTTCTTT	CSAHRDTEAFF
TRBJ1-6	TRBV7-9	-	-	TGTGCCAGCAGCCAAGCCGACGGATTCTCCTATAATTCACCCCTCCACTTT	CASSQADGFSYNSPLHF
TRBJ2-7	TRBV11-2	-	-	TGTGCCAGCAGCTTAGCTTTTAGGACAGACTGCGAGCAGTACTTC	CASSLAFRTDCEQYF
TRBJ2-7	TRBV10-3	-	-	TGTGCCAGCAGCCAAGTTTACGAGCAGTACTTC	CASSQVYEQYF
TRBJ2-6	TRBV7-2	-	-	TGTGCCAGCAGTTTGACAGTTCCTCTGGCCAACGTCCTGACTTTC	CASSLTVPLANVLTF
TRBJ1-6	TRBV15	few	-	TGTGCCACTGACGGGAATTCACCCCTCCACTTT	CATDGNSPLHF
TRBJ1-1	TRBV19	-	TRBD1	TGTGCCAGTAGTACACGCGGGACAGTTAGCATGAACACTGAAGCTTTCTTT	CASSTRGTVSMNTEAFF
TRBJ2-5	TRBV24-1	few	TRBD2	TGTGCCAGCACTCTGGAACTAGCGGGAGCAGAGACCCAGTACTTC	CASTLELAGAETQYF
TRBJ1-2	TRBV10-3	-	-	TGTGCCAGCAGTTTAGTCGGGATAGGCTACACCTTC	CASSLVGIGYTF
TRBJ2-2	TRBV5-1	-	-	TGCGCCAGCAGCTTGTTTCGTAGTCGGGTGACACCGAACACCGGGGAGCTGTTTTTT	CASSLFRSRVTPNTGELFF
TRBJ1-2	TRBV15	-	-	TGTGCCACCAGCAGAGTGGCCGACTATGGCTACACCTTC	CATSRVADYGYTF
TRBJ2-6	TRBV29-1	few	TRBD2	TGCAGCGTTGAAGAGCGACTAGCGGGGAGCTCTGGGGCCAACGTCCTGACTTTC	CSVEERLAGSSGANVLTF
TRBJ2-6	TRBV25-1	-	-	TGTGCCAGCAGCCGTCTATACTTCTCTGGGGCCAACGTCCTGACTTTC	CASSRLYFSGANVLTF
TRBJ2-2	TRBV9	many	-	TGTGCCAGCAGCGTTCTAGGTGACGGGGAGCTGTTTTTT	CASSVLGDGELFF
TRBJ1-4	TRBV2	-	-	TGTGCCAGCAGTTTGACGAGATCCAGAGAAAAACTGTTTTTT	CASSLTRSREKLFF
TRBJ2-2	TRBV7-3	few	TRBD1	TGTGCCAGCAGCTCAATGACAGGGCTCACCGGGGAGCTGTTTTTT	CASSSMTGLTGELFF
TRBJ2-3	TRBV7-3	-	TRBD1	TGTGCCAGCAGCTTTTTCCCGACAGGGACAGATACGCAGTATTTT	CASSFFPTGTDTQYF
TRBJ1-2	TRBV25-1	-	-	TGTGCCAGCAGTTACTCCTCGGGCCGCTACTATGGCTACACCTTC	CASSYSSGRYYGYTF
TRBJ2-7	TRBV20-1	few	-	TGCAGTGCTCGAGGCACAGTCTACGAGCAGTACTTC	CSARGTVYEQYF
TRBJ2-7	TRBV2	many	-	TGTGCCAGCAGAGGCTGGGCCGAGCAGTACTTC	CASRGWAEQYF
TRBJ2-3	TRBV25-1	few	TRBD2	TGTGCCAGCAGTGAAATCGGGGGAGGGGGCACAGATACGCAGTATTTT	CASSEIGGGGTDTQYF
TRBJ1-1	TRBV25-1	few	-	TGTGCCAGCAGCATCCCAGGGGCTAACACTGAAGCTTTCTTT	CASSIPGANTEAFF
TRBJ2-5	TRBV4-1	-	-	TGCGCCAGCAGCCAAGGTCCGGGGGCAGAAGAGACCCAGTACTTC	CASSQGPGAEETQYF
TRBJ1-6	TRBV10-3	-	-	TGTGCCATCAGTGAGTCGCCAGTTGGTAATTCACCCCTCCACTTT	CAISESPVGNSPLHF
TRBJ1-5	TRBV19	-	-	TGTGCCAGTAAGACCAGACAATTCGGCAATCAGCCCCAGCATTTT	CASKTRQFGNQPQHF
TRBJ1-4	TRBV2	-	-	TGTGCCAGCAGGGGGTGGACGTCCGGTGAAAAACTGTTTTTT	CASRGWTSGEKLFF
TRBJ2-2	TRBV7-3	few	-	TGTGCCAGCAGCTTAATCCCCACCGGGGAGCTGTTTTTT	CASSLIPTGELFF
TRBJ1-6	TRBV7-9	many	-	TGTGCCAGCAGCTTAGGAAGCAAACCCCTCCACTTT	CASSLGSKPLHF
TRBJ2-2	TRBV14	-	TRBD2	TGTGCCAGCAGCCCCCCTGGGGCGGGAGTGGACACCGGGGAGCTGTTTTTT	CASSPPGAGVDTGELFF
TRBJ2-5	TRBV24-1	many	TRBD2	TGTGCCACCAGTGCCCCAACCGGGACTAGCGGGAGCGGGACCCAGTACTTC	CATSAPTGTSGSGTQYF
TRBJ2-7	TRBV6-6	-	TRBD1	TGTGCCAGCACGAGGATACAGGGGTACGAGCAGTACTTC	CASTRIQGYEQYF
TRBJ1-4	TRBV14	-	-	TGTGCCAGCAGCCAATTGGTGGGGCTTCGGGAAAAACTGTTTTTT	CASSQLVGLREKLFF
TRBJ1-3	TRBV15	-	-	TGTGCCACCAGCAGAAGGGGGTTTGGAAACACCATATATTTT	CATSRRGFGNTIYF